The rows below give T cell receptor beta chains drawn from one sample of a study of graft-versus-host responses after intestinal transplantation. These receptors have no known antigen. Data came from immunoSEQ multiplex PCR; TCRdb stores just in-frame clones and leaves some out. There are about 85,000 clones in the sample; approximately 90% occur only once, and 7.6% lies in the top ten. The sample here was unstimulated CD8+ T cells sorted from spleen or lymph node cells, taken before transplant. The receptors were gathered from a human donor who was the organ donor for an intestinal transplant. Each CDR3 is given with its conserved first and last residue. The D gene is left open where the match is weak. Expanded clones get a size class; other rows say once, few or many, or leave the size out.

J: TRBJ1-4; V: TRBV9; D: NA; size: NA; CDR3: CASSDGSTNEKLFF; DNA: TGTGCCAGCAGCGACGGCTCAACTAATGAAAAACTGTTTTTT
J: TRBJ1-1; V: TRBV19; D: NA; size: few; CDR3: CASRGGNTEAFF; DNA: TGTGCCAGTAGGGGGGGAAACACTGAAGCTTTCTTT
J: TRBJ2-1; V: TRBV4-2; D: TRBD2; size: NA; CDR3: CASSQGLAGAYNEQFF; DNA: TGTGCCAGCAGCCAAGGGTTAGCGGGAGCCTACAATGAGCAGTTCTTC
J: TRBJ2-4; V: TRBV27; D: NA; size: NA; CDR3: CATKTGGGYIQYF; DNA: TGTGCCACCAAAACAGGGGGGGGTTACATTCAGTACTTC
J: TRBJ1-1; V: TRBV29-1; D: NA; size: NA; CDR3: CSVEQGRLNTEAFF; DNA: TGCAGCGTTGAGCAGGGGCGGTTGAACACTGAAGCTTTCTTT
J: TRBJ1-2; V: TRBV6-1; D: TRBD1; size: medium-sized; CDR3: CASSATGADGYTF; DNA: TGTGCCAGCAGTGCAACAGGGGCAGATGGCTACACCTTC
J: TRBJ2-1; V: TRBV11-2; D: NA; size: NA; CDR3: CASSLVRVEQFF; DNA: TGTGCCAGCAGCTTAGTCCGGGTTGAGCAGTTCTTC
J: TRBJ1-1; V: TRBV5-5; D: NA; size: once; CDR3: CASNLLGAEAFF; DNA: TGTGCCAGCAACCTGCTGGGGGCTGAAGCTTTCTTT
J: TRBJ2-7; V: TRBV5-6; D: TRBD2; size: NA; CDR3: CASSLEASGGYEQYF; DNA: TGTGCCAGCAGCTTGGAGGCTAGCGGGGGTTACGAGCAGTACTTC
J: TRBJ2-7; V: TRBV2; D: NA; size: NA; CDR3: CASSELPVGAYEQYF; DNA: TGTGCCAGCAGCGAGCTGCCCGTCGGAGCCTACGAGCAGTACTTC
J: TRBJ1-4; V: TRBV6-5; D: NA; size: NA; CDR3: CASSVQAATNEKLFF; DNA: TGTGCCAGCAGTGTTCAGGCCGCAACTAATGAAAAACTGTTTTTT
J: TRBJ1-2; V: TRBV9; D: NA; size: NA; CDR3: CASSAGEGFYGYTF; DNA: TGTGCCAGCAGCGCAGGCGAGGGTTTCTATGGCTACACCTTC
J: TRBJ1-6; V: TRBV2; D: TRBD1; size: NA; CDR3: CASSWGQGGSPLHF; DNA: TGTGCCAGCAGTTGGGGACAGGGTGGATCACCCCTCCACTTT
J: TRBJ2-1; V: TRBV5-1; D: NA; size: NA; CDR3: CASSLGAVEQFF; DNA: TGCGCCAGCAGCTTGGGGGCGGTGGAGCAGTTCTTC
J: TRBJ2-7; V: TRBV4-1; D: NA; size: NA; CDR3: CASRAQASHEQYF; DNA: TGCGCCAGCAGGGCCCAGGCTTCTCACGAGCAGTACTTC